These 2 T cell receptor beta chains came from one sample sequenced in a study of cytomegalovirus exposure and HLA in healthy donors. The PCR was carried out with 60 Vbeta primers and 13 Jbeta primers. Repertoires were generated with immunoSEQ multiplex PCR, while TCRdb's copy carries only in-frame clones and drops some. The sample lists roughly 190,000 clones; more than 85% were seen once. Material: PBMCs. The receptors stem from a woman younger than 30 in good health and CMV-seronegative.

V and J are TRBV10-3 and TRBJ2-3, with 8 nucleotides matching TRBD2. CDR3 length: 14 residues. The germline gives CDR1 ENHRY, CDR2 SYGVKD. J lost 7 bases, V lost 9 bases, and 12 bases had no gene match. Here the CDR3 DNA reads TGTGCCATACGGGGGGGCCTCAACCCCAATACGCAGTATTTT. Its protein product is CAIRGGLNPNTQYF.

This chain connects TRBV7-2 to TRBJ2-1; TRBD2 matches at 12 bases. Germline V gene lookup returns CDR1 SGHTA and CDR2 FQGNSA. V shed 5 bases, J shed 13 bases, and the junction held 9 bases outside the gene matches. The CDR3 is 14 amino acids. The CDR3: CASSVRETSGSQFF. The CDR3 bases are TGTGCCAGCAGCGTTCGTGAGACTAGCGGGAGTCAGTTCTTC.